A selection of T cell receptor beta chains follows, all from one sample in a study of cytomegalovirus exposure and HLA in healthy donors. The repertoire was sequenced with immunoSEQ multiplex PCR; TCRdb's copy has only in-frame clones and lacks some. The sample gives under 200,000 clones, about 85% of which show up once; just over 2.5% is in the top ten. The source material was PBMCs. The receptors were sampled from a man younger than 45 in good health and CMV-seropositive. Both conserved end residues are part of each CDR3. D genes are given only for firm matches. Size is omitted from some rows. Given values are once, few, many or a class for expanded clones.

V gene	D gene	clone size	CDR3 length	J gene	CDR3 DNA	CDR3 protein
TRBV5-1	TRBD1	-	16	TRBJ2-2	TGCGCCAGCAGCTTGGGTCAGGGGGCAAACACCGGGGAGCTGTTTTTT	CASSLGQGANTGELFF
TRBV11-3	-	-	13	TRBJ2-7	TGTGCCAGCAGCTTAGGGGCCTCCTACGAGCAGTACTTC	CASSLGASYEQYF
TRBV4-2	-	-	16	TRBJ1-3	TGTGCCAGCAGCCAAGTGGGGGCAGGTTCTGGAAACACCATATATTTT	CASSQVGAGSGNTIYF
TRBV9	-	-	15	TRBJ2-5	TGTGCCAGCAGCACGGGGGATATAGTCCAAGAGACCCAGTACTTC	CASSTGDIVQETQYF
TRBV11-2	-	-	13	TRBJ2-2	TGTGCCAGCAGCTTCACGAACACCGGGGAGCTGTTTTTT	CASSFTNTGELFF
TRBV7-6	TRBD2	few	15	TRBJ2-1	TGTGCCAGCAGCTTTACTAGCGGGAGGAACAATGAGCAGTTCTTC	CASSFTSGRNNEQFF
TRBV6-5	TRBD1	few	12	TRBJ2-1	TGTGCCAGCAGTTGGACAGGGTCTGAGCAGTTCTTC	CASSWTGSEQFF
TRBV29-1	-	-	14	TRBJ2-3	TGCAGCGTTGCGCTGGGTTCGGGGACAGATACGCAGTATTTT	CSVALGSGTDTQYF
TRBV7-9	TRBD2	-	14	TRBJ2-4	TGTGCCAGCAGCCCGGGGACTAGATGGAACATTCAGTACTTC	CASSPGTRWNIQYF
TRBV5-5	-	-	16	TRBJ2-5	TGTGCCAGCAGCTTCCCCTTTGGGGGTAGCGGAGAGACCCAGTACTTC	CASSFPFGGSGETQYF
TRBV27	TRBD2	-	16	TRBJ2-1	TGTGCCAGCAGTACATCACTAGCGGGCTCCTACAATGAGCAGTTCTTC	CASSTSLAGSYNEQFF
TRBV19	-	-	14	TRBJ2-1	TGTGCCAGTAGAGACCGGAGGACGTACAATGAGCAGTTCTTC	CASRDRRTYNEQFF
TRBV27	-	-	13	TRBJ1-4	TGTGCCAGCAGTTTCCCGGGTCGAGAAAAACTGTTTTTT	CASSFPGREKLFF
TRBV18	-	-	14	TRBJ2-4	TGTGCCAGCTCACCATCCGGGGGAACAAACATTCAGTACTTC	CASSPSGGTNIQYF
TRBV19	TRBD2	-	16	TRBJ2-5	TGTGCCAGTAGTATAGAAAGAGCGGGGGCCCAAGAGACCCAGTACTTC	CASSIERAGAQETQYF
TRBV4-3	-	-	16	TRBJ2-3	TGCGCCAGCAGCCAATCGCCGGGGTTCAGCACAGATACGCAGTATTTT	CASSQSPGFSTDTQYF
TRBV6-6	-	-	13	TRBJ1-2	TGTGCCAGCAGTTTTTCCCAGGGATACGGCTACACCTTC	CASSFSQGYGYTF
TRBV6-6	-	-	14	TRBJ2-7	TGTGCCAGCAGTTACTCCACTGAAACCTACGAGCAGTACTTC	CASSYSTETYEQYF
TRBV19	TRBD1	-	16	TRBJ2-2	TGTGCCAGTAAAATGTCCCGGGACAGGGTCACCGGGGAGCTGTTTTTT	CASKMSRDRVTGELFF
TRBV7-2	TRBD1	-	14	TRBJ1-2	TGTGCCCACTCACCGGACAGGGGGCTCTATGGCTACACCTTC	CAHSPDRGLYGYTF
TRBV2	TRBD1	-	14	TRBJ2-3	TGTGCCAGCAGCTCCGGGACAGGGGGAGATACGCAGTATTTT	CASSSGTGGDTQYF
TRBV5-6	-	few	13	TRBJ1-3	TGTGCCAGCAGCCCCCCTCAGGGAAACACCATATATTTT	CASSPPQGNTIYF
TRBV7-2	-	-	17	TRBJ1-1	TGTGCCAGCAGCTTAGATGGGCCCACCATTATCAACACTGAAGCTTTCTTT	CASSLDGPTIINTEAFF
TRBV7-8	-	-	18	TRBJ2-1	TGTGCCAGCAGCTCCCCTCCCCAGGGCTTCAGCTCCTACAATGAGCAGTTCTTC	CASSSPPQGFSSYNEQFF
TRBV11-2	TRBD1	-	15	TRBJ2-7	TGTGCCAGCAGCGTTGACAGGGCTAGCTCCTACGAGCAGTACTTC	CASSVDRASSYEQYF
TRBV5-6	TRBD1	-	14	TRBJ1-2	TGTGCCAGCAGCTTGGCGGCAGGGGGCGCGAGCTACACCTTC	CASSLAAGGASYTF
TRBV7-2	-	-	14	TRBJ2-1	TGTGCCAGCAGCTTAGCTAGCGGAGGCAATGAGCAGTTCTTC	CASSLASGGNEQFF
TRBV7-6	TRBD2	-	16	TRBJ2-5	TGTGCCAGCAGCTTAGCGGGGACTAGCGGGAGTATGGCCCAGTACTTC	CASSLAGTSGSMAQYF
TRBV7-8	-	-	15	TRBJ1-5	TGTGCCAGCAGCTTAGACGGTTTTGGCAATCAGCCCCAGCATTTT	CASSLDGFGNQPQHF
TRBV9	TRBD2	-	12	TRBJ2-1	TGTGCCAGCACAGCGGGAGGCGATGAGCAGTTCTTC	CASTAGGDEQFF
TRBV9	TRBD2	-	16	TRBJ2-3	TGTGCCAGCAGCGTAGAAGGGACTAGCGGGGAACAGGATCGGTATTTT	CASSVEGTSGEQDRYF
TRBV5-6	-	-	14	TRBJ2-1	TGTGCCAGCAGCTTCCGTAAGCCCTACAATGAGCAGTTCTTC	CASSFRKPYNEQFF
TRBV5-1	-	-	14	TRBJ2-3	TGCGCCAGCAGCTTCAGGGGCGGCACAGATACGCAGTATTTT	CASSFRGGTDTQYF
TRBV5-8	TRBD1	-	17	TRBJ2-2	TGTGCCAGCAGCTTATGGGCCGGGACAGGGGCCACCGGGGAGCTGTTTTTT	CASSLWAGTGATGELFF
TRBV11-3	-	-	16	TRBJ1-1	TGTGCCAGCAGCCCGCTGGGCGCGGGGCCTAACACTGAAGCTTTCTTT	CASSPLGAGPNTEAFF
TRBV19	TRBD1	-	13	TRBJ1-5	TGTGCCACGAACAGGGGGGGCAATCAGCCCCAGCATTTT	CATNRGGNQPQHF
TRBV5-1	-	-	13	TRBJ2-1	TGCGCCAGCAGCCCCGACGACGCAGGTGAGCAGTTCTTC	CASSPDDAGEQFF
TRBV27	-	-	14	TRBJ2-1	TGTGCCAGCAGTGACCGGGACAAGTACAATGAGCAGTTCTTC	CASSDRDKYNEQFF
TRBV5-1	-	-	14	TRBJ2-1	TGCGCCAGCAGCGTTCACTCGACAGGAGTTGAGCAGTTCTTC	CASSVHSTGVEQFF
TRBV25-1	-	-	12	TRBJ1-2	TGTGCCAGCAGGGGGCCGTCGGATGGCTACACCTTC	CASRGPSDGYTF
TRBV19	TRBD1	-	15	TRBJ1-2	TGTGCCAGTAGTTGGGGGACAGACAGCAACTATGGCTACACCTTC	CASSWGTDSNYGYTF
TRBV11-2	-	-	15	TRBJ1-5	TGTGCCAGCAGCTTAGGGGACACCGGCAATCAGCCCCAGCATTTT	CASSLGDTGNQPQHF
TRBV6-5	TRBD2	-	15	TRBJ2-1	TGTGCCAGCAAATTGGTAGCGGGAGGGTACAATGAGCAGTTCTTC	CASKLVAGGYNEQFF
TRBV9	TRBD1	-	15	TRBJ1-2	TGTGCCAGCAGCGTCGGGACAGATTCTAACTATGGCTACACCTTC	CASSVGTDSNYGYTF
TRBV5-1	TRBD1	-	15	TRBJ2-2	TGCGCCAGCAGCTTAGACAGGGGGGCTACCGGGGAGCTGTTTTTT	CASSLDRGATGELFF